The rows below give T cell receptor beta chains drawn from one sample of a study of blood T cell repertoires in COVID-19. Clones were read by immunoSEQ multiplex PCR, and TCRdb kept only the in-frame ones, dropping some. The table records 240,000 or so clones, 75% to 90% of them present only once. Sequencing was done on a sample of PBMCs or T cells enriched from blood (not recorded which). The receptors were gathered from a woman aged 40 to 50 with acute COVID-19. Both conserved end residues are part of each CDR3. The D gene is left open where the match is weak. Clone size is not always given. Where it is, it says once, few, many or a class for expanded clones.

CDR3,V,size,D
CASIPNRETYEQYF,TRBV2,NA,NA
CASRELAGVETQYF,TRBV2,NA,TRBD2
CASSNSAGTSGRGAKNIQYF,TRBV6-6,NA,TRBD2
CASSLVGAANEKLFF,TRBV5-5,NA,NA
CAGSGGTPDSNQPQHF,TRBV5-5,once,NA
CASSPGFYSPLHF,TRBV7-3,NA,NA
CASSLGRERGTGELFF,TRBV7-9,few,NA
CAWSGGGGNQPQHF,TRBV30,NA,NA
CASSKGSVGSYEQYF,TRBV7-7,NA,NA
CASSPPSFGEVSGEQFF,TRBV18,once,NA
CASSIGGLGEKLFF,TRBV19,NA,NA
CASSGDRNYGYTF,TRBV14,NA,NA
CAWTSGAYEQYF,TRBV30,NA,TRBD2
CASSLGGWETQYF,TRBV7-3,NA,NA
CASSIDRESRYEQYF,TRBV19,NA,NA
CASSLERGAGELFF,TRBV5-1,NA,TRBD2
CASSEGQGPFNQPQHF,TRBV2,NA,TRBD1
CSAMLAYEQYF,TRBV20-1,once,NA
CASQMGGLAGFTGELFF,TRBV28,NA,TRBD2
CASSQAPGNTEAFF,TRBV4-2,NA,NA
CASSPGTSGITDTQYF,TRBV5-1,NA,TRBD2
CASSTHRGLAGEGDEQFF,TRBV9,NA,TRBD2
CASSRSDGEVLEQYF,TRBV4-1,NA,NA
CASSSTSWSYEQYF,TRBV5-6,NA,NA
CASSISSGSGNEQFF,TRBV19,NA,TRBD2
CASTSTSGSTDTQYF,TRBV19,NA,TRBD2
CATSDTGLAGQYEQYF,TRBV24-1,NA,TRBD2
CASSVGLAEIGQYTGELFF,TRBV9,NA,NA
CASSPRGGEQYF,TRBV4-1,NA,TRBD2
CASSQEYGGNTEAFF,TRBV14,NA,NA
CASSQEGQPKFGYTF,TRBV4-1,NA,TRBD1
CASRPEPTRYEQYF,TRBV5-1,NA,NA
CASTGDSNYGYTF,TRBV2,NA,TRBD1
CASSMDSSYNSPLHF,TRBV5-1,NA,NA
CASSTRDREGNQPQHF,TRBV21-1,NA,NA
CASSYSRTEAFF,TRBV6-5,NA,NA
CASSEAGTGPPYSNQPQHF,TRBV5-8,few,TRBD1
CASRQGLRGYTF,TRBV3-1/TRBV3-2,NA,TRBD1
CASSEMVGGAFKQYF,TRBV5-4,NA,TRBD1